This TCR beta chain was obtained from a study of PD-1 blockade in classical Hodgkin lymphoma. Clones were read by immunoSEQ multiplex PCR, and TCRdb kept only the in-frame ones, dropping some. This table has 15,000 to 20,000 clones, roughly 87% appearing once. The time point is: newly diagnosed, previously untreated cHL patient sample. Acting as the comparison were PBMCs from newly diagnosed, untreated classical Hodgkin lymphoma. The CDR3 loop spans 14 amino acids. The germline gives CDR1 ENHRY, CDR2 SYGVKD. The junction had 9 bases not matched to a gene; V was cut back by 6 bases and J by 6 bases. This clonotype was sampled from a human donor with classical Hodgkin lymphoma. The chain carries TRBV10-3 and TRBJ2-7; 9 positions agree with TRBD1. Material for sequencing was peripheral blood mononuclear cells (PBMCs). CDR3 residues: CAISPGQGFSEQYF. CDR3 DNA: TGTGCCATCAGCCCGGGACAGGGTTTTAGCGAGCAGTACTTC.